This T cell receptor (beta chain) comes out of a study of technical replicates of blood from a few donors (dated by TCRdb to about 2017). The protocol used for the library was the immunoSEQ multiplex PCR assay. Here the immuneACCESS table is served through TCRdb, limited to in-frame sequences with V and J called. Missing clones are a known gap in these copies; in checked studies unresolved V genes cover under half, and the rest lacks a known reason. This sample lists 15,000 to 19,000 clones; 85% to 90% were detected once. 9.5% to 15% of the sample comes from the top ten. Details on this clone: The antigen it recognizes is unknown. Per-base quality was not reported, and no clone a single base away is much larger than it.

CDR1 and CDR2, looked up from the germline V gene, are KGHSH and LQKENI. Relative to germline, V is missing 3 bases and J is missing 7 bases, with 7 bases of the junction outside any gene match. From the cysteine up to the phenylalanine, the CDR3 has a length of 15 residues. CDR3 DNA is the only sequence kept; it has 45 bases, read in frame from the first base. Sequenced sample: PBMCs. The TCR comes from a human donor in good health. Here the chain combines TRBV18 and TRBJ2-1; 9 middle bases align to TRBD1. The CDR3 in this case is CASSPPGQGFNEQFF. The DNA sequence follows: TGTGCCAGCTCACCCCCGGGACAGGGCTTTAATGAGCAGTTCTTC.